The T cell receptor beta chain under discussion was sequenced for a study of cytomegalovirus exposure and HLA in healthy donors. A multiplex PCR was run with 60 Vbeta primers and 13 Jbeta primers. Produced via immunoSEQ multiplex PCR; TCRdb's table is partial and in-frame only. The sample consists of about 120,000 clones, more than 60% of them appearing once. The clonotype comes from a man aged 40-49 years in good health and CMV-seropositive. The material sequenced was PBMCs.

CDR3 nucleotide sequence: TGTGCCAGCAGTGAATTGAGGCAGAACACTGAAGCTTTCTTT. This encodes CASSELRQNTEAFF. The V and J genes are TRBV6-1 and TRBJ1-1; D remains unclear. Germline CDR1 is MNHNS and CDR2 is SASEGT. V lost 2 bases, J lost 1 base, and 8 bases lay in between. The CDR3 loop spans 14 amino acids.